The source of this T cell receptor (beta chain) is a study of T cell repertoires in cytomegalovirus infection. Overall study context: Signatures in public TCR beta sequences pointed to both CMV infection and matching HLA type.

Study-level results: CMV carriers with the relevant HLA were identified by cumulative public TCR beta family frequency.

In the case of this clonotype: Its antigen is not identified.

TCRdb fed the reads into MiXCR, producing one record per CDR3 protein. The sample gives fewer than 350,000 distinct CDR3 sequences, 17% of which show up once; around 11% is in the top ten. The germline V gene has CDR1 SGHRS and CDR2 YFSETQ. CDR3 length: 15 amino acids. After removal of 4 bases from V and 0 bases from J, the junction contained 3 bases not matched to a gene. The V call is TRBV5-1, the J call TRBJ1-3; 8 nucleotides line up with TRBD1. The specimen was PBMCs. This TCR was sampled from a human donor in good health (CMV status not recorded). Some clones in this sample may be carry-over from other donors' samples. The CDR3 sequence: CASSPQGVSGNTIYF. The CDR3 bases are TGCGCCAGCAGCCCACAGGGGGTCTCTGGAAACACCATATATTTT.